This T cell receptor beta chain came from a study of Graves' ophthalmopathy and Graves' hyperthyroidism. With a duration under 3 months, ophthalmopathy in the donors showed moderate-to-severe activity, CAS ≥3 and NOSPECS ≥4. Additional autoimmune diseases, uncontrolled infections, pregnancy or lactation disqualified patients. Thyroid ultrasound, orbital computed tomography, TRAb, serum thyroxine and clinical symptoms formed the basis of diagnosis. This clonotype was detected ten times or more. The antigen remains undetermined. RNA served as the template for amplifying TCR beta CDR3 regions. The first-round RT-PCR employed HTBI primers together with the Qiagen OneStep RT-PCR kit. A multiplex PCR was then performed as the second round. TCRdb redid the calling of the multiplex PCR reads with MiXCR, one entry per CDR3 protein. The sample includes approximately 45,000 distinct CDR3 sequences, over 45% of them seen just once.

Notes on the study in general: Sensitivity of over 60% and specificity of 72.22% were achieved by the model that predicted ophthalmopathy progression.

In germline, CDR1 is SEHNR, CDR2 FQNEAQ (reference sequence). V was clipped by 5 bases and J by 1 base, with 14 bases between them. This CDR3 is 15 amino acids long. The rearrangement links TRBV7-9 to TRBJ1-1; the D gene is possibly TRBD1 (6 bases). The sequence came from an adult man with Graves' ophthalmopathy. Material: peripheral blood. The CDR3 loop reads CASSAVRGRNTEAFF. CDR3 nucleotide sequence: TGTGCCAGCAGCGCAGTCAGGGGTAGGAACACTGAAGCTTTCTTT.